The source of this T cell receptor (beta chain) is a study of response to subunit inactivated influenza vaccine. General study findings and limits: Every seasonal influenza vaccination brings in few new T cells, the authors suggested.

Each CDR3 protein is one row after TCRdb ran MiXCR on the RT-PCR reads. The table records approximately 490,000 distinct CDR3 sequences, around 7.9% of them present only once. The V and J ends lost 1 base and 5 bases respectively, with 15 bases between them. This CDR3 contains 16 residues. Per the germline V gene, CDR1 is SGHVS and CDR2 is FQNEAQ. This clonotype appeared many times. As yet, its antigen is unknown. This rearrangement joins TRBV7-8 to TRBJ1-5; D perhaps matches TRBD1 (5 bases). This material consisted of PBMCs from blood, taken about 24 months after vaccination. This TCR was recovered from a man aged 50 to 69 who received an inactivated influenza vaccine. The CDR3 DNA is TGTGCCAGCAGCTTAGGGGGTAGGGGTAGGGATCAGCCCCAGCATTTT. It encodes CASSLGGRGRDQPQHF.